This TCR beta chain was sequenced during a study of blood T cell repertoires in COVID-19. Turning to the study itself: Sample material is recorded as cDNA or gDNA derived from T cells, B-cell-depleted T cells, or PBMCs.

V was pared by 5 bases and J by 5 bases, with 5 bases of the junction left unmatched. CDR1 and CDR2 from the germline V gene are SSHAT and FNYEAQ (reference sequence). This CDR3 spans 13 amino acids. As originally analysed: Quantification of nucleated cells was approximated via reference gene primer amplification. Repertoires were generated with immunoSEQ multiplex PCR, while TCRdb's copy carries only in-frame clones and drops some. The V and J calls and the clone size are those of that table, but D and trimming were determined from the DNA. The data show 380,000 or so clones, roughly 88% seen once. The chain carries TRBV7-7 and TRBJ2-5, with 7 bases aligning to TRBD2. Specimen: PBMCs or T cells enriched from blood (not recorded which). The clonotype was recovered from a middle-aged woman with acute COVID-19. The CDR3 bases are TGTGCCAGCAGCCATCAGGGAGGGGAGACCCAGTACTTC. Amino acids: CASSHQGGETQYF.